This entry lists 20 T cell receptor beta chains sequenced from one sample in a study of blood T cell repertoires in COVID-19 (dated by TCRdb to 2020 to 2022). Receptors were amplified or captured by the immunoSEQ multiplex PCR assay. TCRdb stores this immuneACCESS table with in-frame sequences only. Part of the clones is absent; in the studies checked, under half of the shortfall reflects unresolved V genes, and no reason is known for the rest. The sample includes about 140,000 clones, with 70% to 80% observed a single time. The top ten hold approximately 4.5% of the sample. Specimen: peripheral blood. Receptors were obtained from a woman over 75 with active or convalescent COVID-19.

This chain joins TRBV5-1 and TRBJ1-2; the match to TRBD1 covers 9 bases. J lost 6 bases, V lost 4 bases, and 10 bases had no gene match. CDR1 and CDR2 (germline): SGHRS, YFSETQ. The CDR3 loop spans 15 amino acids. CDR3 in DNA: TGCGCCAGCAGCGGAGCCATCGACAGGGGGAATGGCTACACCTTC. Its protein product is CASSGAIDRGNGYTF.

The chain joins TRBV20-1 to TRBJ2-3; 11 bases are a match to TRBD2. The trim removed 3 bases at V and 0 bases at J, leaving 8 bases unmatched. The V gene's germline CDR1 is DFQATT and CDR2 SNEGSKA (reference sequence). The CDR3 runs 17 residues. The CDR3 region is CSASGLAGGTSTDTQYF. Written as DNA, the CDR3 is TGCAGTGCTAGTGGGCTAGCGGGGGGCACTAGCACAGATACGCAGTATTTT.

V usage is TRBV9 and J usage is TRBJ2-6; unclear D gene. Trimming pared 4 bases from V and 0 bases from J, leaving 14 bases between. The CDR3 is made up of 17 amino acids. CDR1 SGDLS and CDR2 YYNGEE come from the germline V gene. Here the CDR3 reads CASSLEPGFSGANVLTF. CDR3 coding DNA: TGTGCCAGCAGCCTCGAACCCGGTTTCTCTGGGGCCAACGTCCTGACTTTC.

The sample holds a few counts of this clone. The rearrangement links TRBV7-2 to TRBJ2-7; perhaps TRBD1 as D (5 bases). This CDR3 spans 14 amino acids. The V and J ends lost 4 bases and 3 bases respectively, with 13 bases between them. The germline V gene has CDR1 SGHTA and CDR2 FQGNSA. The CDR3 DNA follows: TGTGCCAGCAGCTCCACAGGAATGGACTACGAGCAGTACTTC. It is translated as CASSSTGMDYEQYF.

The chain uses TRBV2 and TRBJ1-4; D gene unclear. Germline V lookup: CDR1 SNHLY, CDR2 FYNNEI. The CDR3 totals 14 residues. The V end lost 7 bases, the J end lost 0 bases, and 9 bases lay between the germline ends. The CDR3 sequence: CASNRQATNEKLFF. CDR3 DNA sequence: TGTGCCAGCAACAGACAAGCAACTAATGAAAAACTGTTTTTT.

The chain is built from TRBV5-1 and TRBJ2-2, with D perhaps matching TRBD2 (6 bases). The CDR3 consists of 14 residues. V lost 3 bases and J lost 2, with 8 bases in between. Per germline, CDR1 SGHRS and CDR2 YFSETQ. CDR3 residues: CASSSAGNTGELFF. The CDR3 region has the DNA TGCGCCAGCAGCTCGGCGGGAAACACCGGGGAGCTGTTTTTT.

J is TRBJ2-2 and V is TRBV19, with TRBD2 as a possible D gene (6 bases). This CDR3 is 16 amino acids long. The V end was cut by 9 bases, the J end by 3 bases, with 20 bases between. Germline loops: CDR1 LNHDA, CDR2 SQIVND (reference sequence). DNA for the CDR3: TGTGCCAGCAGAAACACTCGGGACTCTTACACCGGGGAGCTGTTTTTT. Residues: CASRNTRDSYTGELFF.

This rearrangement joins TRBV15 to TRBJ1-2, with 10 bases fitting TRBD1. Germline assignment: CDR1 LNHNV and CDR2 YYDKDF (reference sequence). This CDR3 region has 15 residues. V dropped 5 bases and J dropped 2; count of bases not matched to a gene: 5. Written as DNA, the CDR3 is TGTGCCACCAGCCCCGGACAGGGGGTGAACTATGGCTACACCTTC. Protein sequence: CATSPGQGVNYGYTF.

The gene calls are TRBV5-4 and TRBJ1-6, with D possibly matching TRBD1 (6 bases). The CDR3 consists of 16 residues. V dropped 2 bases and J dropped 10 bases, with 19 bases sitting between them. Germline-derived CDR1 and CDR2 are SGHNT and YYREEE (reference sequence). The CDR3 loop reads CASSFGQGLVNSPLHF. CDR3 sequence (DNA): TGTGCCAGCAGCTTCGGGCAGGGGCTCGTCAACTCACCCCTCCACTTT.

The chain joins TRBV5-1 to TRBJ1-2; the D gene is possibly TRBD1 (6 bases). The CDR3 loop spans 17 amino acids. Trimming took 7 bases from V and 0 from J, leaving 22 bases between them. Germline loops: CDR1 SGHRS, CDR2 YFSETQ. CDR3 sequence: CASSLIRTDLANYGYTF. The CDR3, as DNA: TGCGCCAGCTCTTTAATCCGGACAGATTTAGCTAACTATGGCTACACCTTC. The complete variable domain, with remaining parts taken from reference TRBV5-1 and TRBJ1-2, reads KAGVTQTPRYLIKTRGQQVTLSCSPISGHRSVSWYQQTPGQGLQFLFEYFSETQRNKGNFPGRFSGRQFSNSRSEMNVSTLELGDSALYLCASSLIRTDLANYGYTFGSGTRLTVV.

The V gene is TRBV27, the J gene TRBJ1-5; TRBD1 aligns across 8 bases. The V gene end was trimmed by 6 bases and the J gene end by 9 bases; junction bases not matched to a gene: 10. Germline CDR1 and CDR2: MNHEY and SMNVEV (reference sequence). This CDR3 region has 14 residues. CDR3 residues: CASRIGTGGSPQHF. The CDR3 DNA reads TGTGCCAGCAGAATAGGGACAGGAGGATCGCCCCAGCATTTT.

The chain carries TRBV4-2 and TRBJ1-6; D may be TRBD1 (6 bases). Germline CDR1 and CDR2: LGHNA and YNFKEQ. V lost 6 bases and J lost 2, with 14 bases in between. This CDR3 contains 16 residues. Written as DNA, the CDR3 is TGTGCCAGCAGTCGCGAGGGGGAAGCCTATAATTCACCCCTCCACTTT. It is translated as CASSREGEAYNSPLHF.

The chain has TRBV30 and TRBJ1-2; 9 bases agree with TRBD1. V was clipped by 7 bases and J by 4 bases; unmatched bases: 7. The CDR3 spans 13 residues. Per germline, CDR1 GTSNPN and CDR2 SVGIG (reference sequence). CDR3 bases: TGTGCCTCCCCGGGACAGGGAAGCTATGGCTACACCTTC. Translated, it gives CASPGQGSYGYTF.

This clone was seen a single time. The V and J genes are TRBV3-1 (or the pseudogene TRBV3-2) and TRBJ1-1; no reliable D call. The V and J ends lost 3 bases and 3 bases respectively, with 8 bases between them. In germline, CDR1 is LGHDT, CDR2 YNNKEL (reference sequence). This CDR3 comprises 13 residues. This chain's CDR3 is CASSHGRDTEAFF. The CDR3 bases are TGTGCCAGCAGCCACGGTCGGGACACTGAAGCTTTCTTT.

The chain uses TRBV4-1 and TRBJ1-6; D gene uncertain. Germline loops: CDR1 MGHRA, CDR2 YSYEKL. Between the trimmed V and J ends, which lost 0 bases and 9 bases, there was a span of 12 bases. The CDR3 is made up of 15 amino acids. As DNA, the CDR3 is TGCGCCAGCAGCCAAGACGCGGGGTTTCTTTCACCCCTCCACTTT. Its translation: CASSQDAGFLSPLHF.

This sequence joins TRBV6-1 and TRBJ2-1, with 13 positions matching TRBD2. CDR1 MNHNS and CDR2 SASEGT come from the germline V gene. J was trimmed by 8 bases and V by 4 bases; bases with no gene match: 8. The CDR3 consists of 16 residues. CDR3 sequence reads: CASSGTSGGAMYEQFF. For the CDR3, the DNA is TGTGCCAGCAGTGGAACTAGCGGGGGGGCCATGTATGAGCAGTTCTTC.

The chain carries TRBV5-8 and TRBJ1-6; possibly TRBD1 for D (5 bases). The germline gives CDR1 SGHTS, CDR2 YDEGEE. This CDR3 is built from 14 residues. Trimming removed 6 bases from V and 11 bases from J, with 18 bases in between. The CDR3 region is CASTLGGGFPPLHF. The DNA for the CDR3 is TGTGCCAGCACCCTCGGGGGAGGTTTTCCACCCCTCCACTTT. Full variable domain (remainder filled in from reference TRBV5-8 and TRBJ1-6): EAGVTQSPTHLIKTRGQQATLRCSPISGHTSVYWYQQALGLGLQFLLWYDEGEERNRGNFPPRFSGRQFPNYSSELNVNALELEDSALYLCASTLGGGFPPLHFGNGTRLTVT.

V gene TRBV30 combines with J gene TRBJ1-6; the match to TRBD1 covers 9 bases. CDR1 GTSNPN and CDR2 SVGIG come from the germline V gene (reference sequence). The CDR3 runs 14 residues. J lost 7 bases, V lost 1 base, and 2 bases had no gene match. The CDR3 nucleotides read TGTGCCTGGAGTGGGGGGACAGGGAATTCACCCCTCCACTTT. Its protein product is CAWSGGTGNSPLHF.

V and J are TRBV11-3 and TRBJ2-2; maybe TRBD1 (5 bases). V dropped 6 bases and J dropped 4 bases, with 15 bases sitting between them. The CDR3 runs to 15 residues. Germline loops: CDR1 SGHNT, CDR2 YENEEA. The CDR3 protein is CASSRGSPGTGELFF. CDR3 DNA sequence: TGTGCCAGCAGTAGGGGCAGTCCGGGCACCGGGGAGCTGTTTTTT. The full variable domain, rest sourced from reference TRBV11-3 and TRBJ2-2, is EAGVVQSPRYKIIEKKQPVAFWCNPISGHNTLYWYLQNLGQGPELLIRYENEEAVDDSQLPKDRFSAERLKGVDSTLKIQPAELGDSAVYLCASSRGSPGTGELFFGEGSRLTVL.

V usage is TRBV7-3 and J usage is TRBJ2-5; 9 nucleotides match TRBD2. The CDR3 consists of 13 residues. Germline V gene data show CDR1 as SGHTA and CDR2 as FQGTGA. V lost 9 bases and J lost 4; bases outside the gene matches: 6. CDR3 region: CASARSGGETQYF. In DNA, the CDR3 is TGTGCCAGTGCACGTAGCGGGGGAGAGACCCAGTACTTC.